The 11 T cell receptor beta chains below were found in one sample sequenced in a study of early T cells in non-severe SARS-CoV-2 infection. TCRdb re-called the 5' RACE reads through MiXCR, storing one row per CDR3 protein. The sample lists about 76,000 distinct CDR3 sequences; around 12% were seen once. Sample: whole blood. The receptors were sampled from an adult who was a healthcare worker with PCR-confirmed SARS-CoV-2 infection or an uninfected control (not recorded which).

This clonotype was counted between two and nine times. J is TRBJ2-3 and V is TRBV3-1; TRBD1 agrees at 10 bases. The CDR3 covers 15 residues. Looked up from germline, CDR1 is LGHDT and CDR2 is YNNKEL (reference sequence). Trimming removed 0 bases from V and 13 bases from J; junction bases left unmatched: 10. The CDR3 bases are TGTGCCAGCAGCCAAGACGGGCCGGGACAGGGGACCGAGTATTTT. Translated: CASSQDGPGQGTEYF.

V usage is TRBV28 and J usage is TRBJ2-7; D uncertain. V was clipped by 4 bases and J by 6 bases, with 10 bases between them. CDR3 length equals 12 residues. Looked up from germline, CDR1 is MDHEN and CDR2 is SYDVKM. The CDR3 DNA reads TGTGCCAGCAGTTCTCCCCCTGGCGAGCAGTACTTC. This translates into CASSSPPGEQYF.

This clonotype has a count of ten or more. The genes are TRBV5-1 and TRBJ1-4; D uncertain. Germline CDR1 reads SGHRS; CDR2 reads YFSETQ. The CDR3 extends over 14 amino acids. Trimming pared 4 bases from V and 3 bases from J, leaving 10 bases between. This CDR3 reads CASSPRQPNEKLFF. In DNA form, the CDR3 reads TGCGCCAGCAGCCCGAGGCAGCCTAATGAAAAACTGTTTTTT.

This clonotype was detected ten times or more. The CDR3 nucleotides read TGTGCCAGCAGTGAACCCCAGGGAGGCAATCAGCCCCAGCATTTT. Its translation is CASSEPQGGNQPQHF. The chain links TRBV2 to TRBJ1-5; the D gene is possibly TRBD1 (5 bases). Between the trimmed V and J ends, which lost 2 bases and 2 bases, there was a span of 10 bases. From germline, CDR1 is SNHLY and CDR2 FYNNEI. The CDR3 consists of 15 residues.

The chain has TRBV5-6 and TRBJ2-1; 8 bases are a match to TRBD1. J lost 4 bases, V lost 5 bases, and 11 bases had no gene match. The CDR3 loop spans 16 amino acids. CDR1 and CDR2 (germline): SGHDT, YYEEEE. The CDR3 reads CASRSRRDRGYNEQFF. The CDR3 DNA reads TGTGCCAGCAGATCCCGGAGAGACAGGGGATACAATGAGCAGTTCTTC.

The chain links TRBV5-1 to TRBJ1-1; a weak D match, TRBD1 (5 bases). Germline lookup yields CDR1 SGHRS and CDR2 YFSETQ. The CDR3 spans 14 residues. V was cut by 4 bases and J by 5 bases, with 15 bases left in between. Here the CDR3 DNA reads TGCGCCAGCAGCCAACAGGTACCCCAGACTGAAGCTTTCTTT. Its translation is CASSQQVPQTEAFF.

CDR3 DNA sequence: TGTGCCAGCAGTTTCCCCGGACTAGCCTACCGGCAGTACTTC. Translation: CASSFPGLAYRQYF. This chain joins TRBV28 and TRBJ2-7, with 8 positions matching TRBD2. J was trimmed by 9 bases and V by 3 bases; bases with no gene match: 10. The germline V gene has CDR1 MDHEN and CDR2 SYDVKM. This CDR3 has 14 residues.

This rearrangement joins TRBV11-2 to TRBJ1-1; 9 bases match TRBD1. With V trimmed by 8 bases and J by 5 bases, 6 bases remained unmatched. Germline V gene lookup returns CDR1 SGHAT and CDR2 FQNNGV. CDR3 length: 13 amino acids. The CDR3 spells CASLTGGFTEAFF. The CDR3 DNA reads TGTGCCAGCCTTACAGGGGGCTTTACTGAAGCTTTCTTT.

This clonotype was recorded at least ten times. The CDR3 nucleotides are TGTGCCAGCAGTGAATGGGACAGGGGTCAGCCCCAGCATTTT. This translates into CASSEWDRGQPQHF. The rearrangement links TRBV2 to TRBJ1-5; 10 positions agree with TRBD1. After removal of 2 bases from V and 6 bases from J, the junction contained 1 base not matched to a gene. Looked up from germline, CDR1 is SNHLY and CDR2 is FYNNEI. The CDR3 contains 14 residues.

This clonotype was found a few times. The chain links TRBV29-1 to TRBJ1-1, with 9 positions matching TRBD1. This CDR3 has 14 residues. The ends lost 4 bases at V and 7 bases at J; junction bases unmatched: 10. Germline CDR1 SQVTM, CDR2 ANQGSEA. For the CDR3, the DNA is TGCAGCGTTGTTAACAGGGGGCGAATCGGTGAAGCTTTCTTT. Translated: CSVVNRGRIGEAFF. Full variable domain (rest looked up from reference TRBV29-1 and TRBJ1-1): SAVISQKPSRDICQRGTSLTIQCQVDSQVTMMFWYRQQPGQSLTLIATANQGSEATYESGFVIDKFPISRPNLTFSTLTVSNMSPEDSSIYLCSVVNRGRIGEAFFGQGTRLTVV.

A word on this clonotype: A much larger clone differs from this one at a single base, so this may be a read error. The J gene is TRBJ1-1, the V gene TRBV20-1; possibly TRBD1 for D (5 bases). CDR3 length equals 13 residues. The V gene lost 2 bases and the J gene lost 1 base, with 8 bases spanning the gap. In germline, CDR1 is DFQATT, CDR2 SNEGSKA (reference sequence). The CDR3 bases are TGCAGTGCTAGAACCAGGGAGAACACTGAAGCTTTCTTT. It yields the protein CSARTRENTEAFF.